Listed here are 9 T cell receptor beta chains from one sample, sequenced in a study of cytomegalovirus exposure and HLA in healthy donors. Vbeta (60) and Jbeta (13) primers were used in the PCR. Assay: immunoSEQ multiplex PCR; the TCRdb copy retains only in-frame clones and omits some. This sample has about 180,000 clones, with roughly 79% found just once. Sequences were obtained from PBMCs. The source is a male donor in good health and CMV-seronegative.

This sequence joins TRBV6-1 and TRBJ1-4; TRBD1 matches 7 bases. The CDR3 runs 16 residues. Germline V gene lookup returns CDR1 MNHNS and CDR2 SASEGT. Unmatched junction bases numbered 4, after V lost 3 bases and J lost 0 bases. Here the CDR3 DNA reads TGTGCCAGCAGTGATAGAGGGGGCCCAACTAATGAAAAACTGTTTTTT. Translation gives CASSDRGGPTNEKLFF.

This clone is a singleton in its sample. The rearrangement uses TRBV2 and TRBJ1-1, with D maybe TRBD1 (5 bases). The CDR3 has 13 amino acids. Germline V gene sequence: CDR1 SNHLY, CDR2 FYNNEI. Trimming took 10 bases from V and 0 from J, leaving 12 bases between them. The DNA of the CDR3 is TGTGCCAACGGAGGGGAACTGAACACTGAAGCTTTCTTT. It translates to CANGGELNTEAFF.

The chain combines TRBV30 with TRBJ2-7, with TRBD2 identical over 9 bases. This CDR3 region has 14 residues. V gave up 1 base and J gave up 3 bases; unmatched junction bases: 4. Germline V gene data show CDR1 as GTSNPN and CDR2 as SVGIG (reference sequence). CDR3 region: CAWSAAGGYYEQYF. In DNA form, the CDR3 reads TGTGCCTGGAGTGCAGCGGGGGGTTACTACGAGCAGTACTTC. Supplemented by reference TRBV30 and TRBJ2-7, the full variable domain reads SQTIHQWPATLVQPVGSPLSLECTVEGTSNPNLYWYRQAAGRGLQLLFYSVGIGQISSEVPQNLSASRPQDRQFILSSKKLLLSDSGFYLCAWSAAGGYYEQYFGPGTRLTVT.

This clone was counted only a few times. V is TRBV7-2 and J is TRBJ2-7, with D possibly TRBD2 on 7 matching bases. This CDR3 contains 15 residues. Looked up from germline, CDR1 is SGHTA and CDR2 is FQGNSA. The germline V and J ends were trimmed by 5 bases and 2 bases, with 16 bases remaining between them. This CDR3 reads CASSPFPGGAYEQYF. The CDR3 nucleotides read TGTGCCAGCAGCCCATTTCCGGGGGGCGCCTACGAGCAGTACTTC.

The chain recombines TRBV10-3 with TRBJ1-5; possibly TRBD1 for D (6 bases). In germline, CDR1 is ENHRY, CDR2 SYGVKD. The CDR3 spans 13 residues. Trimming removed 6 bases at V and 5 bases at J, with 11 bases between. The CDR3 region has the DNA TGTGCCATCAGAGGACAGATCGATCAGCCCCAGCATTTT. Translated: CAIRGQIDQPQHF.

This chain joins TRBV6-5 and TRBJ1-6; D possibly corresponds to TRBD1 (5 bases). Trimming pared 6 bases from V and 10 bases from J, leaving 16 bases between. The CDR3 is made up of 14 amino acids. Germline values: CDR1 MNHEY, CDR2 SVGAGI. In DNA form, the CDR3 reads TGTGCCAGCAGCCTGGGGCAGGTCGAATCACCCCTCCACTTT. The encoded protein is CASSLGQVESPLHF.

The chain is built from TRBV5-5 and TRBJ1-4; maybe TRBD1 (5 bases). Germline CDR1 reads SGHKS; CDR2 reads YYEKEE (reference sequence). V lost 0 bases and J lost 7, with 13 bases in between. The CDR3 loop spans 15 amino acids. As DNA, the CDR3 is TGTGCCAGCAGCTTGGCCCGGGTGGGGGGTGAAAAACTGTTTTTT. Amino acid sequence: CASSLARVGGEKLFF.

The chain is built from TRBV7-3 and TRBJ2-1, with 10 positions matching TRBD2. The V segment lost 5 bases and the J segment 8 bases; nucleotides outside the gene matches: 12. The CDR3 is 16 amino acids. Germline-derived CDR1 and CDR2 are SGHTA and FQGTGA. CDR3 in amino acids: CASSPEGAGGVHEQFF. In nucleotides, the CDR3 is TGTGCCAGCAGCCCCGAGGGAGCGGGAGGGGTCCATGAGCAGTTCTTC.

The CDR3 sequence: CSVGGTGNTEAFF. CDR3 bases: TGCAGCGTTGGAGGGACAGGGAACACTGAAGCTTTCTTT. The chain uses TRBV29-1 and TRBJ1-1; the match to TRBD1 covers 8 bases. Germline loops: CDR1 SQVTM, CDR2 ANQGSEA. The V and J ends lost 4 bases and 1 base, in that order; junction bases with no gene match: 2. The CDR3 loop spans 13 amino acids.